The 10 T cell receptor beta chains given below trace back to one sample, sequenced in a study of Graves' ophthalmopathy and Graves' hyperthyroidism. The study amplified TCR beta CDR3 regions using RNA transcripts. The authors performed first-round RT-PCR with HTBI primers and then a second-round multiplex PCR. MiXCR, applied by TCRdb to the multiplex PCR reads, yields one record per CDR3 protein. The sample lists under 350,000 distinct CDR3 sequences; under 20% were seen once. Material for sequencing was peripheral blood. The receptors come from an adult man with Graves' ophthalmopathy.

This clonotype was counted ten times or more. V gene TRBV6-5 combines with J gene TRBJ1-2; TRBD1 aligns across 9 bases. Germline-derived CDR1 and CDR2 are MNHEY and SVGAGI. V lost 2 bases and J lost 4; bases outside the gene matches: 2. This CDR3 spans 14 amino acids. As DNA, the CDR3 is TGTGCCAGCAGTTACCGACAGGGGGGCTATGGCTACACCTTC. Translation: CASSYRQGGYGYTF.

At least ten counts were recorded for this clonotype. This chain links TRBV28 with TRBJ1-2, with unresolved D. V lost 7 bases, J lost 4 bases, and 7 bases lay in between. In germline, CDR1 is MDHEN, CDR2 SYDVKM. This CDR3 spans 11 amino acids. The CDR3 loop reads CASTGIYGYTF. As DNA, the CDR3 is TGTGCCAGCACAGGCATCTATGGCTACACCTTC.

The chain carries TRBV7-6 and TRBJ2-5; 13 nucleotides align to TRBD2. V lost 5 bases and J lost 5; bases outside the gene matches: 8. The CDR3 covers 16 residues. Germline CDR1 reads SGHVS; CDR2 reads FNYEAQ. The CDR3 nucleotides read TGTGCCAGCAGCCGCGGACTAGCGGGAGTCGGGGAGACCCAGTACTTC. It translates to CASSRGLAGVGETQYF.

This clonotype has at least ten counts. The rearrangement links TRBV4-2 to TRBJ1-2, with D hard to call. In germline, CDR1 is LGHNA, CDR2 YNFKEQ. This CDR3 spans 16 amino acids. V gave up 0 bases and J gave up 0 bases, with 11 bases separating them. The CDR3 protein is CASSQDMGEANYGYTF. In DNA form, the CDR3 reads TGTGCCAGCAGCCAAGATATGGGCGAAGCTAACTATGGCTACACCTTC.

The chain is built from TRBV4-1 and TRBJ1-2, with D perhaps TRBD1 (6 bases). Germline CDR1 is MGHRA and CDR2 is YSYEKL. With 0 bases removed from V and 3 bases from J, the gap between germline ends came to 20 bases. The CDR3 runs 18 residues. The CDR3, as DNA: TGCGCCAGCAGCCAAGACGGGGAGGGGGGGAGTAGGTACTATGGCTACACCTTC. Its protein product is CASSQDGEGGSRYYGYTF.

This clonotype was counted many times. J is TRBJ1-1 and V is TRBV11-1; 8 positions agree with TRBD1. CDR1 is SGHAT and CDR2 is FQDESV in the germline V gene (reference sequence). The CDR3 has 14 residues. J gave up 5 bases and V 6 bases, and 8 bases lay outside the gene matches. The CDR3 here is CASRDTGGETEAFF. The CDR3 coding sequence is TGTGCCAGCAGGGATACAGGGGGGGAGACTGAAGCTTTCTTT.

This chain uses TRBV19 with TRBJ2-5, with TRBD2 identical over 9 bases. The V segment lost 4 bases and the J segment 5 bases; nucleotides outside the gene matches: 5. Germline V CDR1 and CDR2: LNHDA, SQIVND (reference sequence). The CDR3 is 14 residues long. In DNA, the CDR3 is TGTGCCAGTAGTACCCGAGCGGGGGGTGAGACCCAGTACTTC. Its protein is CASSTRAGGETQYF.

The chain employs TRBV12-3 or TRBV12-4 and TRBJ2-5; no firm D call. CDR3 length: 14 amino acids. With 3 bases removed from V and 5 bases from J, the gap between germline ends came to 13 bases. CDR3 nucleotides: TGTGCCAGCAGTTTGAACCCATCCGGGGAGACCCAGTACTTC. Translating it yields CASSLNPSGETQYF.

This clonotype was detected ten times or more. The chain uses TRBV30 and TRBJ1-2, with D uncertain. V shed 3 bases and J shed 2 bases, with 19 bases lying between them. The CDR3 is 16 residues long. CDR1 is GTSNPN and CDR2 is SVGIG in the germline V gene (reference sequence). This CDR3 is CAWRKFSPGINYGYTF. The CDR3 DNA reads TGTGCCTGGAGAAAGTTCTCTCCGGGAATCAACTATGGCTACACCTTC.

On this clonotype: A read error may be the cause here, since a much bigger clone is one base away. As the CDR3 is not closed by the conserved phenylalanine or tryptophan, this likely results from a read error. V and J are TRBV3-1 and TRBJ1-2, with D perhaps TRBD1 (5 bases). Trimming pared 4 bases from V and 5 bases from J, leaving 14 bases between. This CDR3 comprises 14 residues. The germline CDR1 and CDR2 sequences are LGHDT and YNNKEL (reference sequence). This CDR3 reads CASSPGTSAYGYTL. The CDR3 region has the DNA TGTGCCAGCAGCCCAGGGACGTCCGCTTATGGCTACACCCTC.